The rows below give T cell receptor beta chains drawn from one sample of a study of T-cell reconstitution after alpha-beta-depleted transplantation in children. TCRdb processed the PCR reads anew with MiXCR; each CDR3 protein has one entry. There are 90,000 to 100,000 distinct CDR3 sequences in the sample; about a quarter occur only once, and 20% to 25% lies in the top ten. The sample here was PBMCs, taken before TCRalphabeta/CD19-depleted stem cell transplant. Receptor source: a boy between 2 and 15 years old with acute lymphoblastic leukemia, due to receive a stem cell transplant. The CDR3 runs from the conserved cysteine through the conserved F or W. The D gene is left open where the match is weak. For some rows the clone size is stated as once, few or many, or as a class when expanded; others skip it.

D gene	clone size	V gene	J gene	CDR3 protein	CDR3 DNA
NA	few	TRBV6-6	TRBJ2-7	CASSGYKGYEQYF	TGTGCCAGCAGTGGGTACAAAGGCTACGAGCAGTACTTC
NA	NA	TRBV5-1	TRBJ2-7	CASSRPGVSYEQYF	TGCGCCAGCAGCCGGCCCGGGGTCTCCTACGAGCAGTACTTC
NA	few	TRBV5-6	TRBJ2-1	CASSSGIRNEQFF	TGTGCCAGCAGCTCGGGAATTCGCAATGAGCAGTTCTTC
NA	NA	TRBV9	TRBJ2-3	CASSVATLTDTQYF	TGTGCCAGCAGCGTAGCCACTCTCACAGATACGCAGTATTTT
NA	medium-sized	TRBV4-1	TRBJ1-1	CASSEYLKGLTAGSQNTEAFF	TGCGCCAGCAGCGAATATTTGAAGGGCCTAACGGCAGGGTCGCAGAACACTGAAGCTTTCTTT
TRBD2	few	TRBV12-3/TRBV12-4	TRBJ2-3	CASSTAGLAGGDTQYF	TGTGCCAGCAGTACCGCGGGACTAGCGGGAGGAGATACGCAGTATTTT
TRBD2	NA	TRBV7-3	TRBJ2-1	CASSLGTSGFNEQFF	TGTGCCAGCAGCTTAGGGACTAGCGGCTTCAATGAGCAGTTCTTC
TRBD2	many	TRBV28	TRBJ2-1	CASSSRLAGGGEQFF	TGTGCCAGCAGCTCCCGACTAGCGGGTGGCGGTGAGCAGTTCTTC
NA	NA	TRBV28	TRBJ2-1	CASSRRSEQFF	TGTGCCAGCAGCCGGAGAAGTGAGCAGTTCTTC
TRBD1	many	TRBV20-1	TRBJ2-5	CSAWPRGRLETQYF	TGCAGTGCTTGGCCTAGGGGGCGGTTGGAGACCCAGTACTTC
NA	NA	TRBV7-9	TRBJ2-2	CASTYRVNTGELFF	TGTGCCAGCACCTACAGGGTTAACACCGGGGAGCTGTTTTTT
NA	NA	TRBV14	TRBJ1-1	CASSRSAPGAFF	TGTGCCAGCAGCCGATCCGCTCCGGGAGCTTTCTTT
TRBD2	NA	TRBV14	TRBJ2-3	CASSPGTSGASTDTQYF	TGTGCCAGCAGCCCTGGGACTAGCGGAGCCAGCACAGATACGCAGTATTTT
NA	NA	TRBV20-1	TRBJ2-7	CSAKGRSYEQYF	TGCAGTGCTAAGGGTCGCTCCTACGAGCAGTACTTC
NA	NA	TRBV18	TRBJ2-7	CASSPARNSYEQYF	TGTGCCAGCTCACCAGCCCGAAACTCCTACGAGCAGTACTTC
NA	NA	TRBV7-8	TRBJ2-5	CASSPARETQYF	TGTGCCAGCAGCCCGGCCCGAGAGACCCAGTACTTC
NA	NA	TRBV9	TRBJ2-6	CASDRETGANVLTF	TGTGCCAGTGATAGGGAGACGGGGGCCAACGTCCTGACTTTC
NA	few	TRBV12-3/TRBV12-4	TRBJ1-2	CASARGDGYTF	TGTGCCAGCGCTAGGGGGGATGGCTACACCTTC
TRBD1	NA	TRBV28	TRBJ1-5	CASNTGVPLSQHF	TGTGCCAGCAACACAGGGGTTCCCTTGAGCCAGCATTTT
NA	NA	TRBV12-2	TRBJ1-6	CASRLEEDRDKYF	TGTGCAAGTCGCTTAGAGGAGGACAGGGACAAATACTTT
TRBD1	few	TRBV29-1	TRBJ1-1	CSVHRGGGTEAFF	TGCAGCGTTCACAGGGGGGGGGGCACTGAAGCTTTCTTT
NA	NA	TRBV20-1	TRBJ2-1	CSWWVGGAWNEQFF	TGCAGTTGGTGGGTCGGAGGGGCATGGAATGAGCAGTTCTTC
NA	few	TRBV5-5	TRBJ2-6	CASSFGQSGANVLTF	TGTGCCAGCAGCTTCGGACAGTCTGGGGCCAACGTCCTGACTTTC
TRBD1	few	TRBV4-3	TRBJ2-4	CASSHQQGAAKNIQYF	TGCGCCAGCAGCCACCAACAGGGGGCGGCCAAAAACATTCAGTACTTC
TRBD2	NA	TRBV28	TRBJ2-5	CASSSLAEGQGETQYF	TGTGCCAGCAGTTCACTAGCGGAGGGCCAGGGGGAGACCCAGTACTTC
NA	few	TRBV20-1	TRBJ1-1	CSARVPRRFEAFF	TGCAGTGCTAGAGTTCCCAGGCGGTTCGAAGCTTTCTTT
NA	NA	TRBV29-1	TRBJ2-5	CSVGGNQETQYF	TGCAGCGTTGGTGGAAACCAAGAGACCCAGTACTTC
NA	few	TRBV5-1	TRBJ2-5	CASSLEGSRGTQYF	TGCGCCAGCAGCTTGGAGGGGAGCCGCGGAACCCAGTACTTC
NA	few	TRBV5-1	TRBJ1-3	CASSPRSGNTIYF	TGCGCCAGCAGCCCCAGGTCTGGAAACACCATATATTTT
NA	NA	TRBV5-5	TRBJ1-4	CASSPLGGTNEKLFF	TGTGCCAGCAGCCCATTGGGGGGAACTAATGAAAAACTGTTTTTT
NA	few	TRBV7-2	TRBJ2-5	CASKRRVQETQYF	TGTGCCAGCAAGAGAAGGGTACAAGAGACCCAGTACTTC
TRBD2	NA	TRBV3-1	TRBJ2-1	CASSRRTSGGAHNEQFF	TGTGCCAGCAGCCGAAGGACTAGCGGAGGGGCCCACAATGAGCAGTTCTTC
TRBD2	NA	TRBV20-1	TRBJ2-3	CSATSGSTDTQYF	TGCAGTGCTACTAGCGGGAGCACAGATACGCAGTATTTT
NA	NA	TRBV5-6	TRBJ2-1	CASSPSRLIYNEQFF	TGTGCCAGCAGCCCTAGTCGACTAATCTACAATGAGCAGTTCTTC
NA	NA	TRBV4-1	TRBJ1-6	CASSGRDGSYNSPLHF	TGCGCCAGCAGCGGACGGGACGGCTCCTATAATTCACCCCTCCACTTT
TRBD1	many	TRBV5-1	TRBJ1-4	CASSLDGTGSEKLFF	TGCGCCAGCAGCTTGGACGGGACAGGAAGTGAAAAACTGTTTTTT
TRBD2	NA	TRBV6-1	TRBJ2-7	CASSRGLAGHEQYF	TGTGCCAGCAGCCGGGGACTAGCGGGACACGAGCAGTACTTC
NA	NA	TRBV24-1	TRBJ2-3	CATSGSGTHDPTDTQYF	TGTGCCACCAGTGGATCCGGGACCCATGACCCCACAGATACGCAGTATTTT
TRBD1	NA	TRBV12-3/TRBV12-4	TRBJ1-1	CASSPSGTGATEAFF	TGTGCCAGCAGTCCCTCCGGGACAGGGGCCACTGAAGCTTTCTTT